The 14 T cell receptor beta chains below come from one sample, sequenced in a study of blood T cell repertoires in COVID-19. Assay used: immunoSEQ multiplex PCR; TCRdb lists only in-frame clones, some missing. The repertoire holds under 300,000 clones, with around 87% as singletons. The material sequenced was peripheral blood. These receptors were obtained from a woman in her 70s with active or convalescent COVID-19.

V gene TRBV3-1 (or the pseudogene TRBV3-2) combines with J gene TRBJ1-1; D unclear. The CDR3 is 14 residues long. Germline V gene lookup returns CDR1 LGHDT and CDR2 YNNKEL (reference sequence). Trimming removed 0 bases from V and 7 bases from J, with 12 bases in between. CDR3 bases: TGTGCCAGCAGCCAAGATCCGGGGAAAGTTGAAGCTTTCTTT. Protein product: CASSQDPGKVEAFF.

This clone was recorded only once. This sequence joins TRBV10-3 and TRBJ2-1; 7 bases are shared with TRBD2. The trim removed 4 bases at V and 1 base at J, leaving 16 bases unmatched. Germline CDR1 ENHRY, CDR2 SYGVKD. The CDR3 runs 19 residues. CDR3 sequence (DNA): TGTGCCATCAGTGGCTCGGGAGGAGGGGATCGGTTGTCCTACAATGAGCAGTTCTTC. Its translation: CAISGSGGGDRLSYNEQFF.

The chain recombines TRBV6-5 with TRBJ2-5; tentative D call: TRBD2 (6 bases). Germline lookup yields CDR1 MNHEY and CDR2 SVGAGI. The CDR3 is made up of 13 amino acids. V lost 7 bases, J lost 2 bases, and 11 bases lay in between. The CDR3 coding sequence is TGTGCCAGCACCCCCGGGGGTCAAGAGACCCAGTACTTC. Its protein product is CASTPGGQETQYF.

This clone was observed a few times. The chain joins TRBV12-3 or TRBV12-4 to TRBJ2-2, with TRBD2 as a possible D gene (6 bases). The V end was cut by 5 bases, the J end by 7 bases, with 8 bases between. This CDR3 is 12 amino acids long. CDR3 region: CASSAGSGELFF. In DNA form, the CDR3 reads TGTGCCAGCAGTGCGGGAAGCGGGGAGCTGTTTTTT.

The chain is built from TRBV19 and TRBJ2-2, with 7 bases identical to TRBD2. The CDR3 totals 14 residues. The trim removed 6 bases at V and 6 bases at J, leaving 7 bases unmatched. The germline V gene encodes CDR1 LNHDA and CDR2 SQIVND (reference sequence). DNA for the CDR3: TGTGCCAGTAGGGAGGGAGGGTACGCCGGGGAGCTGTTTTTT. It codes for CASREGGYAGELFF.

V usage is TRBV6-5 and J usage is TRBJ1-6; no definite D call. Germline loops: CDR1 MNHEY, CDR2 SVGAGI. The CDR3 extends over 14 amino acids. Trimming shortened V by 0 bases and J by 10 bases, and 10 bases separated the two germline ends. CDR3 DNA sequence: TGTGCCAGCAGTTACTCCGGAGAGGGCTCACCCCTCCACTTT. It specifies CASSYSGEGSPLHF.

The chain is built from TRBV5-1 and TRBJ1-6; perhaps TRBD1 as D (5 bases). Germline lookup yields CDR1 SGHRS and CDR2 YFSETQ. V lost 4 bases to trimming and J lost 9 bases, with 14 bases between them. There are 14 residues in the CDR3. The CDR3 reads CASSVRERGSPLHF. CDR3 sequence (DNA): TGCGCCAGCAGCGTCCGGGAGAGGGGTTCACCCCTCCACTTT.

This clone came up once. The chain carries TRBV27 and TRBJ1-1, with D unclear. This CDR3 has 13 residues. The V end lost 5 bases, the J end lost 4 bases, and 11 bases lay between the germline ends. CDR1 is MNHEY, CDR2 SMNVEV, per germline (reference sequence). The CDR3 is CASSPNRRTEAFF. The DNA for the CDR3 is TGTGCCAGCAGTCCTAACCGCCGCACTGAAGCTTTCTTT.

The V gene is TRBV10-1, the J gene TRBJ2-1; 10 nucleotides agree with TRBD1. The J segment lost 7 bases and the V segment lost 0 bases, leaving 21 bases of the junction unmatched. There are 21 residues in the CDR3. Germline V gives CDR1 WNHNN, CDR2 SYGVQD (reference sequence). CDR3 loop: CASSESIGRDRGSIMRNEQFF. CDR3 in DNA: TGCGCCAGCAGTGAGTCGATTGGAAGGGACAGGGGCTCTATAATGAGGAATGAGCAGTTCTTC.

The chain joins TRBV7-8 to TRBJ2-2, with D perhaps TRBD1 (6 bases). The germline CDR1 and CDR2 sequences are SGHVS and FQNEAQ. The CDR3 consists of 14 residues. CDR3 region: CASKVTGYTGELFF. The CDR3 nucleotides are TGTGCTTCGAAGGTGACAGGCTACACCGGGGAGCTGTTTTTT.

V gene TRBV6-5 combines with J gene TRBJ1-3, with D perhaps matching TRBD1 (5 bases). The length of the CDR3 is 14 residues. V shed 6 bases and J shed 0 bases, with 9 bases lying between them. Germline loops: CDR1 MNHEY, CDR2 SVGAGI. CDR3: CASRRDFSGNTIYF. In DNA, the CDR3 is TGTGCCAGCAGACGGGACTTCTCTGGAAACACCATATATTTT.

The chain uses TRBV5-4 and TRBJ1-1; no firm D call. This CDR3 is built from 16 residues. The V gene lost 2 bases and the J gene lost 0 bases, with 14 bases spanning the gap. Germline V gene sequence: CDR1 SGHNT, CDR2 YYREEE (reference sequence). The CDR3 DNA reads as TGTGCCAGCAGCTTAGGTTCGCCGCGGATGAACACTGAAGCTTTCTTT. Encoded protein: CASSLGSPRMNTEAFF.

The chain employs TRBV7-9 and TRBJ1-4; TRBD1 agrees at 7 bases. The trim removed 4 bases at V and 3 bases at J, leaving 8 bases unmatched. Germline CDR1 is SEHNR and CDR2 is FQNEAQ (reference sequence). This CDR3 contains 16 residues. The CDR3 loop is CASSSTPGGSNEKLFF. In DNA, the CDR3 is TGTGCCAGCAGCTCAACCCCAGGGGGATCTAATGAAAAACTGTTTTTT.

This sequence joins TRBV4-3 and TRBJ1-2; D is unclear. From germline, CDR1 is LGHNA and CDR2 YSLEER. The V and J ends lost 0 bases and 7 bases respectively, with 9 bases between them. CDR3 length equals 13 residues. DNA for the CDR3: TGCGCCAGCAGCCAAGAACCTGCAGGTGGCTACACCTTC. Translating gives CASSQEPAGGYTF.